These 28 T cell receptor beta chains were sequenced from one sample in a study of T cells in severe cutaneous drug reactions. Bulk and single-cell libraries used iRepertoire multiplex PCR with TCR subtype-specific primers. From the multiplex PCR reads, TCRdb lists one entry per CDR3 protein and no DNA. This table lists some 4,100 distinct CDR3 sequences. The donors had carbamazepine-induced Stevens-Johnson syndrome or toxic epidermal necrolysis. Sequenced sample: PBMCs. The receptors come from a human donor with Stevens-Johnson syndrome, a severe cutaneous drug reaction.

The chain links TRBV15 to TRBJ2-3; TCRdb picks TRBD1, but there is no DNA to check that call. CDR1 is LNHNV, CDR2 YYDKDF, per germline (reference sequence). This CDR3 spans 17 amino acids. CDR3 in amino acids: CATSRDGITGRTDTQYF.

J is TRBJ2-3 and V is TRBV6-6; TCRdb selects TRBD2, and the lack of DNA leaves this call unchecked. This CDR3 comprises 21 residues. The germline gives CDR1 MNHNY, CDR2 SVGAGI (reference sequence). The chain's CDR3 is CASSYPLGTSGRGEVPDTQYF.

The rearrangement joins TRBV6-5 to TRBJ2-7. Looked up from germline, CDR1 is MNHEY and CDR2 is SVGAGI. This CDR3 is 15 amino acids long. This CDR3 reads CASSYSIWSGYEQYF.

The chain recombines TRBV29-1 with TRBJ1-1; TCRdb outputs TRBD1, but without DNA this stays unchecked. The CDR3 runs 13 residues. Germline-derived CDR1 and CDR2 are SQVTM and ANQGSEA. The CDR3 is CSVARGMNTEAFF.

The chain employs TRBV19 and TRBJ1-2; TCRdb outputs TRBD1, but without DNA this stays unchecked. CDR1 LNHDA and CDR2 SQIVND come from the germline V gene (reference sequence). CDR3 length: 15 residues. The chain's CDR3 is CASTPRGQTQDGYTF.

This sequence joins TRBV20-1 and TRBJ2-1; lacking DNA, the TRBD1 call made by TCRdb goes unchecked. The CDR3 runs to 14 residues. Germline assignment: CDR1 DFQATT and CDR2 SNEGSKA (reference sequence). The chain's CDR3 is CSAKAGGDYNEQFF.

The chain links TRBV3-1 to TRBJ2-3; the D gene TCRdb calls, TRBD1, cannot be checked with no DNA. Germline V lookup: CDR1 LGHDT, CDR2 YNNKEL (reference sequence). CDR3 size: 16 residues. The CDR3 spells CASSQGGGSFTDTQYF.

The chain links TRBV13 to TRBJ1-3; the TRBD1 assignment by TCRdb is unverifiable without DNA. The CDR3 has 15 amino acids. Germline values: CDR1 PRHDT, CDR2 FYEKMQ (reference sequence). The CDR3 sequence is CASSPSGTEGNTIYF.

This chain connects TRBV7-9 to TRBJ2-7; TCRdb selects TRBD1, and the lack of DNA leaves this call unchecked. The germline gives CDR1 SEHNR, CDR2 FQNEAQ (reference sequence). This CDR3 is 16 amino acids long. The CDR3 loop reads CASSLAGTVPNYEQYF.

The chain couples TRBV29-1 to TRBJ2-7; TCRdb names TRBD1, which stays unverified in the absence of DNA. The CDR3 totals 14 residues. Germline values: CDR1 SQVTM, CDR2 ANQGSEA. This CDR3 reads CSVKTGTSSYEQYF.

J is TRBJ2-1 and V is TRBV6-6; checking the TCRdb D call of TRBD2 is not possible without DNA. CDR1 is MNHNY, CDR2 SVGAGI, per germline (reference sequence). The length of the CDR3 is 17 residues. The CDR3 reads CASSYSNSGRAGKEQFF.

This chain uses TRBV28 with TRBJ1-6; TCRdb calls TRBD1, which cannot be checked without DNA. This CDR3 is 14 amino acids long. Germline CDR1 reads MDHEN; CDR2 reads SYDVKM. CDR3 amino acids: CASSSRLGHSPLHF.

The chain couples TRBV14 to TRBJ2-1; there is no DNA to check the TCRdb D call of TRBD2. Germline CDR1 and CDR2: SGHDN and FVKESK. The CDR3 is 16 amino acids. The CDR3 loop is CASSRSGSGRGNEQFF. The full variable domain, completed using reference TRBV14 and TRBJ2-1, is EAGVTQFPSHSVIEKGQTVTLRCDPISGHDNLYWYRRVMGKEIKFLLHFVKESKQDESGMPNNRFLAERTGGTYSTLKVQPAELEDSGVYFCASSRSGSGRGNEQFFGPGTRLTVL.

By frequency, this clonotype is medium-sized. The CDR3 spells CASSLWTSGANVLTF. The rearrangement joins TRBV11-2 to TRBJ2-6. This CDR3 contains 15 residues. Germline-derived CDR1 and CDR2 are SGHAT and FQNNGV. The full variable domain, in which reference TRBV11-2 and TRBJ2-6 provide the parts outside the CDR3, is EAGVAQSPRYKIIEKRQSVAFWCNPISGHATLYWYQQILGQGPKLLIQFQNNGVVDDSQLPKDRFSAERLKGVDSTLKIQPAKLEDSAVYLCASSLWTSGANVLTFGAGSRLTVL.

This clonotype is deemed medium-sized by its frequency. V gene TRBV6-2 or TRBV6-3 combines with J gene TRBJ2-1; there is no DNA to check the TCRdb D call of TRBD2. CDR1 MNHEY and CDR2 SVGEGT come from the germline V gene. The CDR3 is made up of 16 amino acids. The CDR3: CASCRRAEAFYNEQFF.

The chain carries TRBV27 and TRBJ2-7; TCRdb outputs TRBD2, but without DNA this stays unchecked. Germline V gene sequence: CDR1 MNHEY, CDR2 SMNVEV (reference sequence). The CDR3 is made up of 14 amino acids. CDR3 sequence: CASSTAGVNYEQYF.

The V call is TRBV20-1, the J call TRBJ1-2; with no DNA, the TCRdb D assignment of TRBD1 cannot be verified. The CDR3 is made up of 12 amino acids. Germline loops: CDR1 DFQATT, CDR2 SNEGSKA (reference sequence). This CDR3 is CSARLGDYGYTF.

The V and J genes are TRBV28 and TRBJ2-7; the TCRdb call, TRBD1, lacks DNA for checking. Germline loops: CDR1 MDHEN, CDR2 SYDVKM. The CDR3 is 13 amino acids. CDR3 residues: CASRNRVVNEQYF.

This sequence joins TRBV25-1 and TRBJ2-7; lacking DNA, the TRBD1 call made by TCRdb goes unchecked. Germline CDR1 MGHDK, CDR2 SYGVNS. This CDR3 is 13 amino acids long. The chain's CDR3 is CASSVGGSYEQYF.

The V gene is TRBV6-6, the J gene TRBJ2-5. There are 11 residues in the CDR3. CDR1 is MNHNY and CDR2 is SVGAGI in the germline V gene (reference sequence). This CDR3 is CASSYGQTQYF.

CDR3 region: CASRQDRGLYNEQFF. V and J are TRBV19 and TRBJ2-1; the D gene TCRdb calls, TRBD1, cannot be checked with no DNA. Germline V CDR1 and CDR2: LNHDA, SQIVND (reference sequence). This CDR3 spans 15 amino acids.

The rearrangement links TRBV3-1 to TRBJ2-7; lacking DNA, the TRBD1 call made by TCRdb goes unchecked. The CDR3 length is 16 residues. CDR1 is LGHDT and CDR2 is YNNKEL in the germline V gene (reference sequence). The chain's CDR3 is CASRAELSIPPWEQYF.

The chain links TRBV20-1 to TRBJ1-1; the D call from TCRdb, TRBD1, cannot be confirmed without DNA. This CDR3 contains 16 residues. The germline CDR1 and CDR2 sequences are DFQATT and SNEGSKA (reference sequence). This CDR3 reads CSARDRGQGDSTEAFF.

The CDR3 reads CAISESSRYEQYF. V usage is TRBV10-3 and J usage is TRBJ2-7; without DNA, the TCRdb call of TRBD1 cannot be checked. This CDR3 region has 13 residues. Germline-derived CDR1 and CDR2 are ENHRY and SYGVKD.

J is TRBJ1-5 and V is TRBV19; the D gene TCRdb calls, TRBD1, cannot be checked with no DNA. This CDR3 contains 16 residues. The germline CDR1 and CDR2 sequences are LNHDA and SQIVND (reference sequence). The CDR3 sequence: CASSITAQGPTQPQHF.

The gene calls are TRBV5-1 and TRBJ2-3; TCRdb selects TRBD2, and the lack of DNA leaves this call unchecked. Germline V gives CDR1 SGHRS, CDR2 YFSETQ. The length of the CDR3 is 14 residues. The CDR3 loop reads CASTDSGSTDTQYF.

This clonotype ranks as medium-sized (0.01 to 0.1%) in terms of frequency. The chain's CDR3 is CASSLDQDQPQHF. The gene calls are TRBV11-2 and TRBJ1-5. This CDR3 has 13 amino acids. Germline V gene sequence: CDR1 SGHAT, CDR2 FQNNGV. The whole variable domain, filled in from reference TRBV11-2 and TRBJ1-5, reads EAGVAQSPRYKIIEKRQSVAFWCNPISGHATLYWYQQILGQGPKLLIQFQNNGVVDDSQLPKDRFSAERLKGVDSTLKIQPAKLEDSAVYLCASSLDQDQPQHFGDGTRLSIL.

The chain has TRBV25-1 and TRBJ2-1; TCRdb's D call of TRBD2 is untestable without DNA. The germline gives CDR1 MGHDK, CDR2 SYGVNS. The CDR3 is 17 amino acids. The CDR3 loop reads CASSDKGGLPSYNEQFF.